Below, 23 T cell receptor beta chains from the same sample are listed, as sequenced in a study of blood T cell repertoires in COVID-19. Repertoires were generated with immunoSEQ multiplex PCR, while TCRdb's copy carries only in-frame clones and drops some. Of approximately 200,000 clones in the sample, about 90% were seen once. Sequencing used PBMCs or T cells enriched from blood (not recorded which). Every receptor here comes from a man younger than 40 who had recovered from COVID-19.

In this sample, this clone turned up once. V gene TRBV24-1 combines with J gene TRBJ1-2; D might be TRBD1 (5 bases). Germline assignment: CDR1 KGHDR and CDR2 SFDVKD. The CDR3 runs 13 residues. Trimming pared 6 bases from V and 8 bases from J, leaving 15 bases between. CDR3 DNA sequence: TGTGCCACCAGTCCAAACAGGTTTGGAGGCTACACCTTC. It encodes CATSPNRFGGYTF.

CDR3 bases: TGTGCCAGTAGTTCGTTCGGGACTACTGTGGTGGAGCTGTTTTTT. Translating gives CASSSFGTTVVELFF. J is TRBJ2-2 and V is TRBV19; TRBD2 agrees at 7 bases. This CDR3 comprises 15 residues. J gave up 10 bases and V 5 bases, and 13 bases lay outside the gene matches. Germline V gene sequence: CDR1 LNHDA, CDR2 SQIVND (reference sequence).

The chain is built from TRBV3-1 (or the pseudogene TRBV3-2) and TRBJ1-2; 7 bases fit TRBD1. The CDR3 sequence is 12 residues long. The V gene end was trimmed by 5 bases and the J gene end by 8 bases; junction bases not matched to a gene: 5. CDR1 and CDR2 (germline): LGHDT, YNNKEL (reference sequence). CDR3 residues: CASSGDRAGYTF. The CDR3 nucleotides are TGTGCCAGCAGCGGCGACAGGGCCGGCTACACCTTC.

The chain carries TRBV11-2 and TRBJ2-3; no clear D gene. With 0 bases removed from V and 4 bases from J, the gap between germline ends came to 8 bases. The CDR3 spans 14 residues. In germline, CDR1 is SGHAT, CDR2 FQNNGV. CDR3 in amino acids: CASSLESPADTQYF. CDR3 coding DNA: TGTGCCAGCAGCTTAGAAAGTCCAGCAGATACGCAGTATTTT.

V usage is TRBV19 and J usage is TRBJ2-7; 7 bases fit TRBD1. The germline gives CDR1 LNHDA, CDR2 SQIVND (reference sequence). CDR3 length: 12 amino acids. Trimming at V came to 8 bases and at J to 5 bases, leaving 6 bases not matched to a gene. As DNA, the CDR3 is TGTGCCAGTCGACAGGGAACACACGAGCAGTACTTC. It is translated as CASRQGTHEQYF.

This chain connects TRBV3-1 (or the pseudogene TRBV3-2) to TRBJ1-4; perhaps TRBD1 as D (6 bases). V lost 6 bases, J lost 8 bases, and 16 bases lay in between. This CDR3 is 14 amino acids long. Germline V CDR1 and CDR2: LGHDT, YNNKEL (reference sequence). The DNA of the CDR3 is TGTGCCAGCAGTCTAACAGGGATAGGCGAAAAACTGTTTTTT. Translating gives CASSLTGIGEKLFF.

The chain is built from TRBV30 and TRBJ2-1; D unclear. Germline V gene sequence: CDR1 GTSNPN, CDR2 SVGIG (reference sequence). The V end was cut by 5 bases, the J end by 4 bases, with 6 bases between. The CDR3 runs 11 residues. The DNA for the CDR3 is TGTGCCTGGGGCTTTTACAATGAGCAGTTCTTC. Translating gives CAWGFYNEQFF.

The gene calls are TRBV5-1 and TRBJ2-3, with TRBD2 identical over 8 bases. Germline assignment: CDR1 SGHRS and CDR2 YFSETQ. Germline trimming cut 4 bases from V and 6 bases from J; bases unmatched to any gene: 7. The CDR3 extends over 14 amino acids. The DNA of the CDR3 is TGCGCCAGCAGCCCTGGACTAGCTACTGATACGCAGTATTTT. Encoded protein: CASSPGLATDTQYF.

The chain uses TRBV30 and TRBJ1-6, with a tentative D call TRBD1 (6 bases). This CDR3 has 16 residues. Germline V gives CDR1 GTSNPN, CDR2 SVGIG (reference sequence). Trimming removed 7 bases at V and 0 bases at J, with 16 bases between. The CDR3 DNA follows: TGTGCCTTGGGGACATCTGGGAGCTCCTATAATTCACCCCTCCACTTT. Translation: CALGTSGSSYNSPLHF.

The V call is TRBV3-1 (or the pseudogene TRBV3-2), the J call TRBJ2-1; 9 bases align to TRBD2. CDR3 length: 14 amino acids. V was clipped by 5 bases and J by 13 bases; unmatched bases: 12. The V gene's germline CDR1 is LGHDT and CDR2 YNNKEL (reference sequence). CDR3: CASSWDSSGKSQFF. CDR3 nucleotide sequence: TGTGCCAGCAGCTGGGACTCTAGCGGGAAGTCCCAGTTCTTC.

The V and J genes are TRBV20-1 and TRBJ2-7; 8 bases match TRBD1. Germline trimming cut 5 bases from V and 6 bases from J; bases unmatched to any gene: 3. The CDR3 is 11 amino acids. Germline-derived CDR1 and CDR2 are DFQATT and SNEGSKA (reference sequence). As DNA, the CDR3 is TGCAGTGCTTCAGGGGGCGCCGAGCAGTACTTC. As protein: CSASGGAEQYF.

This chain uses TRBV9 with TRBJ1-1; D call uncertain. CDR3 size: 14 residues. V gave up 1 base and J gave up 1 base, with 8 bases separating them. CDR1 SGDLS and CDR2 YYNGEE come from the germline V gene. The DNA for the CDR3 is TGTGCCAGCAGCGTACAGCCAGGGAACACTGAAGCTTTCTTT. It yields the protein CASSVQPGNTEAFF.

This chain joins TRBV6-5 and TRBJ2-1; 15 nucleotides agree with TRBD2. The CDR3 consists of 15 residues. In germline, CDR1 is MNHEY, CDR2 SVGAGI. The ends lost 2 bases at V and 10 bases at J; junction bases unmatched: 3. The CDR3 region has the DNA TGTGCCAGCAGTTACCTAGGACTAGCGGGGGGGGAGCAGTTCTTC. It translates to CASSYLGLAGGEQFF.

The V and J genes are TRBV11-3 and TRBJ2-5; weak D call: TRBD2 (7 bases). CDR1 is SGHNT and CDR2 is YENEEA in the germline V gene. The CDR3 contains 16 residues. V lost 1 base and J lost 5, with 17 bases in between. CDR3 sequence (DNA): TGTGCCAGCAGCTTAGGGGGGGGCCTGAAAAGGGAGACCCAGTACTTC. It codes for CASSLGGGLKRETQYF.

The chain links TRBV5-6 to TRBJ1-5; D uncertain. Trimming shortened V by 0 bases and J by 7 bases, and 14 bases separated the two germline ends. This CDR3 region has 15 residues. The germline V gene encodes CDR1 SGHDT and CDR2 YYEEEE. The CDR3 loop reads CASSLAAGIEQPQHF. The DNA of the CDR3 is TGTGCCAGCAGCTTGGCCGCGGGGATTGAACAGCCCCAGCATTTT.

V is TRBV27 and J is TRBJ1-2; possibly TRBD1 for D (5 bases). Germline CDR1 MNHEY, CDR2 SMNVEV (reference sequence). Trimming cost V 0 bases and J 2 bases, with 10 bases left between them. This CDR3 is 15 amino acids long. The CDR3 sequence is CASSLSWGGNYGYTF. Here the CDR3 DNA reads TGTGCCAGCAGTTTATCATGGGGGGGGAACTATGGCTACACCTTC.

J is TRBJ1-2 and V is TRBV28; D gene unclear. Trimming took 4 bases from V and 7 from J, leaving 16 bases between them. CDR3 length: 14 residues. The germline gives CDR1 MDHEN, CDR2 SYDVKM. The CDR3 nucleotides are TGTGCCAGCAGTTCGCGACGGAGATCGGTTGGCTACACCTTC. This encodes CASSSRRRSVGYTF.

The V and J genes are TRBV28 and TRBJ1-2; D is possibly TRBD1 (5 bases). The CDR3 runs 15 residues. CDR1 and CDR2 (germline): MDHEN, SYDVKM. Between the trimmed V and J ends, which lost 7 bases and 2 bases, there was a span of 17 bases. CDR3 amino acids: CASNQKGQGNYGYTF. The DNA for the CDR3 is TGTGCCAGCAACCAAAAAGGCCAGGGCAACTATGGCTACACCTTC.

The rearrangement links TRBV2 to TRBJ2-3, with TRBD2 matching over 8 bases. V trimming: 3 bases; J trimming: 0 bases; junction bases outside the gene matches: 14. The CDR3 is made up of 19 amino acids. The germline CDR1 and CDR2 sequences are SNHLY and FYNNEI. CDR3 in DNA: TGTGCCAGCAGTGAGGAGCGGGGGAGTATTACTGTTAGCACAGATACGCAGTATTTT. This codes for CASSEERGSITVSTDTQYF.

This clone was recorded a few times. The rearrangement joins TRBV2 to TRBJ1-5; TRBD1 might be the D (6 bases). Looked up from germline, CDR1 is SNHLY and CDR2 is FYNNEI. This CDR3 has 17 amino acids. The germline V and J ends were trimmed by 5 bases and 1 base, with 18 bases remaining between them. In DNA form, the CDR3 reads TGTGCCAGCAGTATGAGAGGGGGTGAAGGGAGCAATCAGCCCCAGCATTTT. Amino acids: CASSMRGGEGSNQPQHF.

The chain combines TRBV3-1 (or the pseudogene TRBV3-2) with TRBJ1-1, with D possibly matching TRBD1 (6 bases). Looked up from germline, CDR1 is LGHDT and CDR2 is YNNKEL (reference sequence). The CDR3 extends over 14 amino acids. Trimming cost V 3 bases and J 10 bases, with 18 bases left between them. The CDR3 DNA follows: TGTGCCAGCAGCCAGAATGAAGGGGGTACGGTAGCTTTCTTT. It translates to CASSQNEGGTVAFF.

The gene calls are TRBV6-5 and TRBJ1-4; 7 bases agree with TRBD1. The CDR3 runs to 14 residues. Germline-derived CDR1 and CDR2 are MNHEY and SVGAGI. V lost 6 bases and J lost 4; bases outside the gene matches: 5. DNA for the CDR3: TGTGCCAGCAGCCCCGGGACAGTTAATGAAAAACTGTTTTTT. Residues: CASSPGTVNEKLFF.

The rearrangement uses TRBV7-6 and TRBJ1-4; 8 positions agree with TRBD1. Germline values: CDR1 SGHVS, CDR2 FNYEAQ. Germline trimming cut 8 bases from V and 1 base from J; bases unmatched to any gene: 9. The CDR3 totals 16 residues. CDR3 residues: CASGPRQGLTNEKLFF. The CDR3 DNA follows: TGTGCCAGCGGGCCGAGACAGGGGCTAACTAATGAAAAACTGTTTTTT.